The clone carrying this T cell receptor (gamma chain) has a handful of counts. One junction end disagrees with the germline gene, perhaps due to a read error. TCRdb re-called clones from the reads via CATT. Of around 1,500 gamma-chain clones in the sample, roughly 2.9% are singletons; the top ten hold more than 35%. Germline V lookup: CDR1 GITISATS, CDR2 ISYDGTV (reference sequence). The CDR3 spans 17 residues. The sample belongs to a study of gamma-delta chains in newborns, infants, children. In the study overall: Polyclonal expansion of innate γδ T cells after birth follows microbial exposure.

This clonotype originated in a child who was a newborn, infant or young child, either healthy, febrile or measles-vaccinated (not recorded which). The source material was blood. The chain carries TRGV9 and TRGJP. CDR3 sequence reads: CASWEVHVELGKKIKVF. The CDR3, as DNA: TGTGCCTCGTGGGAGGTGCACGTCGAGTTGGGCAAAAAAATCAAGGTATTT.